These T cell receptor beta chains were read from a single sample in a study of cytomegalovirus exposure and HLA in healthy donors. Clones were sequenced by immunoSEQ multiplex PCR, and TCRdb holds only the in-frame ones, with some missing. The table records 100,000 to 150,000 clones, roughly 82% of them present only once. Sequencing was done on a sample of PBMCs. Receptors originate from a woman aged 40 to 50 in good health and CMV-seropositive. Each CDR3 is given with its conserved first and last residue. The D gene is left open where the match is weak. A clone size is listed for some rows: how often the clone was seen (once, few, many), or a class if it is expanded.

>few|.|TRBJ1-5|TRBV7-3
CASSLASNQPQHF
TGTGCCAGCAGCCTAGCAAGCAATCAGCCCCAGCATTTT
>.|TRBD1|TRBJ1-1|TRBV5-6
CASSLGQTPREAFF
TGTGCCAGCAGCCTGGGACAGACACCCCGGGAAGCTTTCTTT
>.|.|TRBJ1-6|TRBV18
CASSPVSTNSPLHF
TGTGCCAGCTCACCAGTGAGTACTAATTCACCCCTCCACTTT
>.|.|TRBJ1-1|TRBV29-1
CSVKPNTEAFF
TGCAGCGTCAAGCCGAACACTGAAGCTTTCTTT
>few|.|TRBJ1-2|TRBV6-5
CASSYSRVNYGYTF
TGTGCCAGCAGTTACTCTCGGGTCAACTATGGCTACACCTTC
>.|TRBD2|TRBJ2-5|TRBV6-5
CASRPGTSGGREYF
TGTGCCAGCAGGCCCGGGACTAGCGGGGGCCGGGAGTACTTC
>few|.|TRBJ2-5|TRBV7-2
CASSPDRSQETQYF
TGTGCCAGCAGCCCCGACAGGAGCCAAGAGACCCAGTACTTC
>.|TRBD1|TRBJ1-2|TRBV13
CASSHRTGVRGYTF
TGTGCCAGCAGCCACCGGACAGGGGTGCGGGGCTACACCTTC
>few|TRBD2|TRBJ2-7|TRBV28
CASSFGAGLGEQYF
TGTGCCAGCAGTTTCGGAGCGGGGTTAGGGGAGCAGTACTTC
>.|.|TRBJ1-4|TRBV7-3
CASSLSGKVGEKLFF
TGTGCCAGCAGCTTATCAGGGAAGGTTGGTGAAAAACTGTTTTTT
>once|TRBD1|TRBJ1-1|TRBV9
CASSIHQGVGTEAFF
TGTGCCAGCAGCATCCACCAGGGGGTTGGCACTGAAGCTTTCTTT
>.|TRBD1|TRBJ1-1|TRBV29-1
CSVEKGQGVTEAFF
TGCAGCGTTGAAAAGGGACAGGGGGTGACTGAAGCTTTCTTT
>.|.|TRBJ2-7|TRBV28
CASSLDREVDYEQYF
TGTGCCAGCAGTTTAGATCGTGAGGTAGACTACGAGCAGTACTTC
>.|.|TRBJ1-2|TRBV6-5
CASSYGGRGYYGYTF
TGTGCCAGCAGTTACGGGGGGCGGGGGTACTATGGCTACACCTTC
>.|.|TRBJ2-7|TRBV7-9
CASSSRTEDYEQYF
TGTGCCAGCAGCTCCCGGACGGAGGACTACGAGCAGTACTTC
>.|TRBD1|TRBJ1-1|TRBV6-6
CASSNQLRGPEAFF
TGTGCCAGCAGTAACCAACTAAGGGGGCCAGAAGCTTTCTTT
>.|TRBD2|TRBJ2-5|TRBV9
CASSASGGEQTQYF
TGTGCCAGCAGCGCAAGCGGGGGCGAGCAGACCCAGTACTTC
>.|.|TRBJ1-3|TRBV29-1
CSVTPPGSNTIYF
TGCAGCGTTACCCCCCCGGGGTCCAACACCATATATTTT